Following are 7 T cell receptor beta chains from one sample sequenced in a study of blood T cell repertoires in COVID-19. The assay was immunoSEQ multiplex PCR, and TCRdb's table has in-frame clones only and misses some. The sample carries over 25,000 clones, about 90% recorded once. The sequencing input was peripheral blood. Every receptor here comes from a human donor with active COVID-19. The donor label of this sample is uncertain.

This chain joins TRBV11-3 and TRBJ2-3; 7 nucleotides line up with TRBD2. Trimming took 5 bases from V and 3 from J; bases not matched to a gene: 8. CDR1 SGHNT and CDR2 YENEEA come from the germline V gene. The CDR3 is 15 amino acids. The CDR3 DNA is TGTGCCAGCAGCCCCGGACTAGGGTCGACAGATACGCAGTATTTT. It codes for CASSPGLGSTDTQYF.

The CDR3 reads CAWTGGNARQPQHF. The CDR3 nucleotides read TGTGCCTGGACCGGGGGAAACGCACGTCAGCCCCAGCATTTT. The chain couples TRBV30 to TRBJ1-5, with a tentative D call TRBD1 (5 bases). The germline CDR1 and CDR2 sequences are GTSNPN and SVGIG (reference sequence). This CDR3 spans 14 amino acids. Trimming shortened V by 4 bases and J by 6 bases, and 16 bases separated the two germline ends.

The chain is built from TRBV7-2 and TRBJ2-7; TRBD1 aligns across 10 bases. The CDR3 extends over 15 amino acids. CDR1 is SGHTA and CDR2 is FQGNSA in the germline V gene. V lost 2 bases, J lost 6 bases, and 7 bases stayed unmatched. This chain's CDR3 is CASSLLGQGWSEQYF. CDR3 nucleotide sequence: TGTGCCAGCAGCTTATTGGGACAGGGGTGGTCCGAGCAGTACTTC. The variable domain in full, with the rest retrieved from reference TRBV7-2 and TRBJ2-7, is GAGVSQSPSNKVTEKGKDVELRCDPISGHTALYWYRQSLGQGLEFLIYFQGNSAPDKSGLPSDRFSAERTGGSVSTLTIQRTQQEDSAVYLCASSLLGQGWSEQYFGPGTRLTVT.

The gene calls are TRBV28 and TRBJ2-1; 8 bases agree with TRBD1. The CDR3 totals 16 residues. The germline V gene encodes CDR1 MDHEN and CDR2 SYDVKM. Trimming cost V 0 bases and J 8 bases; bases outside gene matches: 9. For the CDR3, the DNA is TGTGCCAGCAGTTTATGGGCAGGGGGCGCTTCTGATGAGCAGTTCTTC. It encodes CASSLWAGGASDEQFF.

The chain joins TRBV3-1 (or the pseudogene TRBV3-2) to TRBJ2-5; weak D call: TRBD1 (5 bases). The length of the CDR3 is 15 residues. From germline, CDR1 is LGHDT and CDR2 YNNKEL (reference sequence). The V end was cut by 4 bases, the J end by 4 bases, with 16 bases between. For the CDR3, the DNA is TGTGCCAGCAGCCCGGACATTGGGAATCGAGAGACCCAGTACTTC. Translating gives CASSPDIGNRETQYF.

The CDR3: CASSSGLNNEQFF. The CDR3 DNA sequence: TGTGCCAGCTCTAGCGGGTTGAACAATGAGCAGTTCTTC. The gene calls are TRBV6-5 and TRBJ2-1, with 8 bases matching TRBD2. This CDR3 comprises 13 residues. The trim removed 8 bases at V and 5 bases at J, leaving 5 bases unmatched. Germline V CDR1 and CDR2: MNHEY, SVGAGI.

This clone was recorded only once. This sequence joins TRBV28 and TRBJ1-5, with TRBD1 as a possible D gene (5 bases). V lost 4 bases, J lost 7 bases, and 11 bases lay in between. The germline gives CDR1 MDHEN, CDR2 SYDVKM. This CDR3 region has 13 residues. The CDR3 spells CASSWEGRQPQHF. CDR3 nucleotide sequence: TGTGCCAGCAGTTGGGAGGGGAGGCAGCCCCAGCATTTT. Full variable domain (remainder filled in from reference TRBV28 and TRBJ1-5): DVKVTQSSRYLVKRTGEKVFLECVQDMDHENMFWYRQDPGLGLRLIYFSYDVKMKEKGDIPEGYSVSREKKERFSLILESASTNQTSMYLCASSWEGRQPQHFGDGTRLSIL.